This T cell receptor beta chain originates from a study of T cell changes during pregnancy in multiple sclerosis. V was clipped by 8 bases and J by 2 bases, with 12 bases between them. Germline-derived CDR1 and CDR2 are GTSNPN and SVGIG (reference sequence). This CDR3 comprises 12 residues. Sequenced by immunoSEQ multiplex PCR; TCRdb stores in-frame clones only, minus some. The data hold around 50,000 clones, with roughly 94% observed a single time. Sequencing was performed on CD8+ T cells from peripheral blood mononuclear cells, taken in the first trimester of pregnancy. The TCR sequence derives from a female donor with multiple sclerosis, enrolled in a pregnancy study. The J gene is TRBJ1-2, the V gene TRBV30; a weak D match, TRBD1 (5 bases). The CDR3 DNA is TGTGCCCGGCGACGGGGGAACTATGGCTACACCTTC. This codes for CARRRGNYGYTF.